Listed below are T cell receptor beta chains from one sample, sequenced in a study of T cells in Graves' hyperthyroidism and ophthalmopathy. TCRdb passed the multiplex PCR reads through MiXCR, listing each CDR3 protein once. The sample has about 840,000 distinct CDR3 sequences, 38% seen once. The sample taken for sequencing was blood. Receptors were obtained from a man aged 18 to 30 with Graves' hyperthyroidism. CDR3s include the opening cysteine and the closing phenylalanine or tryptophan.

j_call,v_call,cdr3_aa
TRBJ2-2,TRBV5-1,CASSLEVSGYTGELFF
TRBJ1-5,TRBV10-3,CATATGGNQPQHF
TRBJ2-7,TRBV29-1,CSVRAASGRREQYF
TRBJ1-3,TRBV10-3,CAIRQTGGNTIYF
TRBJ1-3,TRBV4-1,CASSLEIGVGNTIYF
TRBJ2-5,TRBV3-1,CASSQGLAGWETQYF
TRBJ1-5,TRBV12-3/TRBV12-4,CASSSPGEPQHF
TRBJ2-5,TRBV19,CASSMGFTGRETQYF
TRBJ2-2,TRBV14,CASSQVQITGELFF
TRBJ2-7,TRBV7-8,CASSFGLPFNYPRYEQYF
TRBJ2-7,TRBV12-3/TRBV12-4,CASTQRALSYEQYF
TRBJ1-1,TRBV9,CASSQVQGVTEAFF
TRBJ2-5,TRBV14,CASSQEIGGGETQYF
TRBJ2-7,TRBV6-1,CASSERYRGPLEQYF
TRBJ2-2,TRBV13,CASSLDPGTPGELFF
TRBJ1-6,TRBV20-1,CSAREPGQPLHF
TRBJ1-5,TRBV11-2,CASSLGLEGDQPQHF
TRBJ2-5,TRBV19,CASSGRNQETQYF
TRBJ1-1,TRBV10-3,CAISGSKGVLTVTEAFF
TRBJ1-1,TRBV29-1,CSVDVGVTEAFF
TRBJ1-5,TRBV19,CASSILDSQPQHF
TRBJ2-2,TRBV4-3,CASSPGLAGANGELFF
TRBJ2-7,TRBV7-9,CASSSYGGGYEQYF
TRBJ1-1,TRBV24-1,CATSDLLGTEAFF
TRBJ1-2,TRBV12-3/TRBV12-4,CASTLKIGAANGYTF
TRBJ2-5,TRBV15,CATSPGDGGTQYF
TRBJ1-5,TRBV15,CATSRGLGQPQHF
TRBJ2-5,TRBV9,CASSVGTRFQETQYF
TRBJ1-1,TRBV20-1,CSATLNGGDTEAFF
TRBJ1-4,TRBV20-1,CSAWPPQAGGDEKLFF
TRBJ1-2,TRBV4-1,CASLPGQGQNGYTF
TRBJ1-1,TRBV7-6,CASSSRVSGTEAFF
TRBJ1-5,TRBV20-1,CSAPNRYSNQPQHF
TRBJ2-2,TRBV7-9,CASSSGTSNTGELFF
TRBJ1-3,TRBV29-1,CSLSYRASGNTIYF
TRBJ1-1,TRBV5-1,CASSLGGSSDTEAFF
TRBJ2-6,TRBV20-1,CSASVSGAGANVLTF
TRBJ2-2,TRBV29-1,CSVARSGGFNTGELFF
TRBJ1-3,TRBV10-3,CAISESGSEYTIYF
TRBJ2-7,TRBV20-1,CSANGATGGIGGEQYF
TRBJ2-7,TRBV7-8,CASSLALSGSYEQYF
TRBJ2-7,TRBV29-1,CSVRTPSSDYEQYF
TRBJ1-1,TRBV9,CASSVGGGTVEAFF
TRBJ2-2,TRBV9,CASSVGGRVTGELFF
TRBJ2-7,TRBV29-1,CSVEDGSYEQYF
TRBJ1-1,TRBV19,CASTPDKGSTEAFF
TRBJ2-6,TRBV12-3/TRBV12-4,CASSEGRGGANVLTF
TRBJ1-1,TRBV7-9,CASSRQGIVFF